This T cell receptor (beta chain) was profiled in a study of blood T cell repertoires in COVID-19. Study-wide background: Acute and convalescent COVID-19 specimens originated in the United States, Italy and Spain. The cDNA or gDNA used as material had been derived from T cells, B-cell-depleted T cells, or PBMCs.

Seattle's enrolled individuals joined amid active infection and were then monitored longitudinally. This clone was counted once. Original analysis: Cell counts per sample came from amplifying reference gene primers. Profiled with immunoSEQ multiplex PCR; TCRdb holds only in-frame clones, not every one. V and J calls and clone size are as listed in that table; D and trimming were resolved from the DNA. The table records 300,000 to 400,000 clones, 80% to 90% of them present only once. Germline assignment: CDR1 LNHDA and CDR2 SQIVND (reference sequence). The length of the CDR3 is 13 residues. Trimming removed 4 bases at V and 4 bases at J, with 10 bases between.

Material: peripheral blood. The V gene is TRBV19, the J gene TRBJ1-2; weak D call: TRBD1 (5 bases). The receptor was isolated from a woman in her fifties or sixties with COVID-19, enrolled during active disease. CDR3 sequence (DNA): TGTGCCAGTAGTAATACGGGGGTCTATGGCTACACCTTC. It specifies CASSNTGVYGYTF.